A selection of T cell receptor beta chains follows, all from one sample in a study of blood T cell repertoires in COVID-19. Clones were read by immunoSEQ multiplex PCR, and TCRdb kept only the in-frame ones, dropping some. Altogether 35,000 to 40,000 clones are present, about 88% being singletons, with the ten largest covering roughly 30%. The sequenced material came from peripheral blood. The receptors were sampled from a man in his 70s with active COVID-19. Each CDR3 is given with its conserved first and last residue. D genes are given only for firm matches. The size field is filled for only some rows; it gives once, few, many or a size class.

V gene	clone size	D gene	J gene	CDR3 DNA	CDR3 protein
TRBV30	-	TRBD1	TRBJ2-2	TGTGCCTGGAGATCTCGGGACAGAAACACCGGGGAGCTGTTTTTT	CAWRSRDRNTGELFF
TRBV11-2	-	-	TRBJ2-1	TGTGCCAGCGCAACATCCCCCACGACTAGTGAGTTCTTC	CASATSPTTSEFF
TRBV18	-	-	TRBJ1-2	TGTGCCAGCTCACCTTACGGCGAGGGTAACTATGGCTACACCTTC	CASSPYGEGNYGYTF
TRBV7-9	-	-	TRBJ2-3	TGTGCCAGCAGCCCCCGGGGGACGGAGAGCACAGATACGCAGTATTTT	CASSPRGTESTDTQYF
TRBV24-1	-	-	TRBJ2-1	TGTGCCACCAGTGATTTAAATGGAGGGTTCAATGAGCAGTTCTTC	CATSDLNGGFNEQFF
TRBV19	-	-	TRBJ1-3	TGTGCCAGTAGTATCGGGGTTTCTGGAAACACCATATATTTT	CASSIGVSGNTIYF
TRBV3-1/TRBV3-2	-	-	TRBJ1-6	TGTGCCAGCAGCCAAGGGGCAGTATGGAGGTATAATTCACCCCTCCACTTT	CASSQGAVWRYNSPLHF
TRBV6-5	-	TRBD2	TRBJ2-1	TGTGCCAGCAGTTACTCGCTGGCGGGAGCGGTCAATGAGCAGTTCTTC	CASSYSLAGAVNEQFF
TRBV25-1	few	TRBD1	TRBJ2-6	TGTGCCAGCAGTGCACAGGGGGCGACTGGGGCCAACGTCCTGACTTTC	CASSAQGATGANVLTF
TRBV5-8	-	-	TRBJ2-3	TGTGCCAGCAGCCGGGCGGCTAGCTTGGCGACAGATACGCAGTATTTT	CASSRAASLATDTQYF
TRBV6-5	-	-	TRBJ2-7	TGTGCCAGCAGTTACTCGATTTCACAGTCCTACGAGCAGTACTTC	CASSYSISQSYEQYF
TRBV6-5	-	TRBD1	TRBJ1-3	TGTGCCAGCAGTTCCCGGACAGGGGGGGGAAACACCATATATTTT	CASSSRTGGGNTIYF
TRBV27	-	-	TRBJ2-5	TGTGCCAGCAGTGCAAGGGGCTTACTTGCGACCCAGTACTTC	CASSARGLLATQYF
TRBV6-1	-	-	TRBJ2-7	TGTGCCAGCAGTGAAGTGGCAGCCTACGAGCAGTACTTC	CASSEVAAYEQYF